Listed below are T cell receptor beta chains from one sample, sequenced in a study of cytomegalovirus exposure and HLA in healthy donors. Profiling relied on immunoSEQ multiplex PCR, and the TCRdb table lists in-frame clones only, not all of them. The sample includes about 190,000 clones, about 80% of them seen just once. The sequenced material came from PBMCs. The receptors were gathered from a woman younger than 30 in good health and CMV-seropositive. Both conserved end residues are part of each CDR3. D genes are given only for firm matches. Clone size is given for some rows only: seen once, a few or many times, or a class if the clone is expanded.

size: -
D: -
V: TRBV5-4
length: 14
J: TRBJ2-3
DNA: TGTGCCAGCAGCTTGGAACTTGGCACAGATACGCAGTATTTT
CDR3: CASSLELGTDTQYF

size: once
D: -
V: TRBV12-5
length: 12
J: TRBJ2-7
DNA: TGTGCTAGTGGTTTGAATGTATACGAGCAGTACTTC
CDR3: CASGLNVYEQYF

size: -
D: -
V: TRBV15
length: 15
J: TRBJ2-1
DNA: TGTGCCACCAGCAGAGATGACTACTCCTACAATGAGCAGTTCTTC
CDR3: CATSRDDYSYNEQFF

size: -
D: -
V: TRBV5-1
length: 16
J: TRBJ2-3
DNA: TGCGCCAGCAGCCGAACTAGGATGAGTGGCACAGATACGCAGTATTTT
CDR3: CASSRTRMSGTDTQYF

size: -
D: -
V: TRBV19
length: 13
J: TRBJ2-3
DNA: TGTGCCAGTAGTCGGGGTCGCCCAGATACGCAGTATTTT
CDR3: CASSRGRPDTQYF

size: -
D: -
V: TRBV14
length: 17
J: TRBJ1-2
DNA: TGTGCCAGCAGCCAAGACCCTCTGATCAGGGGTCGTTATGGCTACACCTTC
CDR3: CASSQDPLIRGRYGYTF

size: -
D: TRBD1
V: TRBV7-9
length: 16
J: TRBJ2-1
DNA: TGTTCCAGCAGCTTAGAATTCGGGGACAGATACAATGAGCAGTTCTTC
CDR3: CSSSLEFGDRYNEQFF

size: -
D: -
V: TRBV28
length: 14
J: TRBJ1-6
DNA: TGTGCCAGCATTCCTCGGGGGACGAATTCACCCCTCCACTTT
CDR3: CASIPRGTNSPLHF

size: -
D: TRBD1
V: TRBV5-1
length: 15
J: TRBJ2-2
DNA: TGCGCCAGCAGCGGAGGGACAGGGGGAATCGGGGAGCTGTTTTTT
CDR3: CASSGGTGGIGELFF

size: once
D: -
V: TRBV29-1
length: 13
J: TRBJ1-1
DNA: TGCAGCGTCCGGGAACAGATGAACACTGAAGCTTTCTTT
CDR3: CSVREQMNTEAFF

size: -
D: -
V: TRBV13
length: 12
J: TRBJ1-2
DNA: TGTGCCAGCAGCCGAAAAACCTACCACTACACCTTC
CDR3: CASSRKTYHYTF

size: -
D: TRBD2
V: TRBV5-1
length: 16
J: TRBJ2-2
DNA: TGCGCCAGCAGCTTGGCCGGCGGGGGGGCTGACGGGGAGCTGTTTTTT
CDR3: CASSLAGGGADGELFF

size: -
D: TRBD1
V: TRBV5-6
length: 15
J: TRBJ1-2
DNA: TGTGCCAGCAGCTTCATAGGGGGCCATAACTATGGCTACACCTTC
CDR3: CASSFIGGHNYGYTF

size: -
D: TRBD1
V: TRBV6-5
length: 15
J: TRBJ1-1
DNA: TGTGCCAGCAGCCTGGACTACAGGGGAAACACTGAAGCTTTCTTT
CDR3: CASSLDYRGNTEAFF

size: -
D: -
V: TRBV7-8
length: 15
J: TRBJ1-1
DNA: TGTGCCAGCAGCTCTAGGGGACAAAGGTCTTCTGAAGCTTTCTTT
CDR3: CASSSRGQRSSEAFF

size: -
D: TRBD2
V: TRBV4-2
length: 17
J: TRBJ2-3
DNA: TGTGCCAGCAGCCAAGATCCTAGCGGGGGTAGGGGAGATACGCAGTATTTT
CDR3: CASSQDPSGGRGDTQYF

size: -
D: TRBD1
V: TRBV7-6
length: 16
J: TRBJ2-7
DNA: TGTGCCAGCAGCTTAGAATCGACAGGGGGTATATACGAGCAGTACTTC
CDR3: CASSLESTGGIYEQYF

size: -
D: TRBD1
V: TRBV9
length: 15
J: TRBJ2-5
DNA: TGTGCCAGCAGCGGGACAGGGGCCTTACAAGAGACCCAGTACTTC
CDR3: CASSGTGALQETQYF

size: -
D: TRBD2
V: TRBV5-1
length: 17
J: TRBJ2-3
DNA: TGCGCCAGCACTAACCATATTGGAGCGGGGAGCACAGATACGCAGTATTTT
CDR3: CASTNHIGAGSTDTQYF

size: -
D: TRBD2
V: TRBV10-3
length: 17
J: TRBJ2-5
DNA: TGTGCCATCAGTGAGACGCAGACTAGCGGGGGGGCGGAGACCCAGTACTTC
CDR3: CAISETQTSGGAETQYF

size: once
D: -
V: TRBV7-9
length: 16
J: TRBJ2-6
DNA: TGTGCCAGCAGCCCCCCTGGTTTTACTGGGGCCAACGGCCTGACTTTC
CDR3: CASSPPGFTGANGLTF

size: -
D: -
V: TRBV25-1
length: 15
J: TRBJ2-2
DNA: TGTGCCAGCAGTGAGGGGGCATTGGACACCGGGGAGCTGTTTTTT
CDR3: CASSEGALDTGELFF

size: -
D: -
V: TRBV25-1
length: 15
J: TRBJ1-5
DNA: TGTGCCAGCAGTGAATCTAGACAGAGCAATCAGCCCCAGCATTTT
CDR3: CASSESRQSNQPQHF

size: -
D: TRBD2
V: TRBV11-1
length: 16
J: TRBJ2-3
DNA: TGTGCCAGCAGCTTAGACAGCGGGGGAGGGTCAGATACGCAGTATTTT
CDR3: CASSLDSGGGSDTQYF

size: -
D: -
V: TRBV2
length: 12
J: TRBJ1-6
DNA: TGTGCCAGCAGTCCACAGGATTCACCCCTCCACTTT
CDR3: CASSPQDSPLHF

size: -
D: TRBD1
V: TRBV27
length: 15
J: TRBJ2-1
DNA: TGTGCCAGCAGTTTCGCGACAGGGATCGACAATGAGCAGTTCTTC
CDR3: CASSFATGIDNEQFF

size: -
D: -
V: TRBV9
length: 15
J: TRBJ1-1
DNA: TGTGCCAGCAGCGTAACGTCAGACAGGAGCACTGAAGCTTTCTTT
CDR3: CASSVTSDRSTEAFF

size: -
D: TRBD1
V: TRBV6-6
length: 15
J: TRBJ1-1
DNA: TGTGCCAGCAGTAGCACCGGGACAGCGAACACTGAAGCTTTCTTT
CDR3: CASSSTGTANTEAFF

size: once
D: TRBD1
V: TRBV30
length: 17
J: TRBJ1-2
DNA: TGTGCCTGGAGTGTACAGGACAGGCGAATCTTTAACTATGGCTACACCTTC
CDR3: CAWSVQDRRIFNYGYTF

size: -
D: -
V: TRBV29-1
length: 14
J: TRBJ1-6
DNA: TGCAGCGCGCGAGTATCTACCTATAATTCACCCCTCCACTTT
CDR3: CSARVSTYNSPLHF

size: -
D: -
V: TRBV5-6
length: 16
J: TRBJ2-3
DNA: TGTGCCAGCAGCTTGGCAGGACAGCGTACCACAGATACGCAGTATTTT
CDR3: CASSLAGQRTTDTQYF

size: few
D: TRBD1
V: TRBV4-2
length: 14
J: TRBJ2-3
DNA: TGTGCCAGCAGCCAAGATGGGGACAGGGGATCGCAGTATTTT
CDR3: CASSQDGDRGSQYF

size: -
D: -
V: TRBV5-6
length: 13
J: TRBJ2-5
DNA: TGTGCCAGCAGCTTGGCTCTGCAAGAGACCCAGTACTTC
CDR3: CASSLALQETQYF

size: -
D: -
V: TRBV18
length: 14
J: TRBJ1-1
DNA: TGTGCCAGCTCACCCCAGGGAACCTACACTGAAGCTTTCTTT
CDR3: CASSPQGTYTEAFF

size: -
D: -
V: TRBV6-1
length: 13
J: TRBJ1-1
DNA: TGTGCCAGCAGCCTCCTGAGGGACACTGAAGCTTTCTTT
CDR3: CASSLLRDTEAFF

size: -
D: TRBD2
V: TRBV5-1
length: 18
J: TRBJ2-1
DNA: TGCGCCAGCAGCTCCCGGACTAGCGGGTCGAGCTCCTACAATGAGCAGTTCTTC
CDR3: CASSSRTSGSSSYNEQFF

size: -
D: TRBD2
V: TRBV14
length: 15
J: TRBJ2-6
DNA: TGTGCCAGCAGCCAAGCGGTAGCGGGGGGCTCTCTCCTGACTTTC
CDR3: CASSQAVAGGSLLTF

size: -
D: -
V: TRBV29-1
length: 17
J: TRBJ2-1
DNA: TGCAGCGTTGAAAAATCCCTGCGGGCGGGGGCCGCGAATGAGCAGTTCTTC
CDR3: CSVEKSLRAGAANEQFF

size: -
D: -
V: TRBV28
length: 13
J: TRBJ1-1
DNA: TGTGCCAGCAGTCAGGGTAAGGGCACTGAAGCTTTCTTT
CDR3: CASSQGKGTEAFF

size: -
D: -
V: TRBV7-9
length: 15
J: TRBJ1-2
DNA: TGTGCCAGCAGCTCGCCGGGTGGCCCTATCCATGGCTACACCTTC
CDR3: CASSSPGGPIHGYTF

size: -
D: -
V: TRBV7-6
length: 13
J: TRBJ1-5
DNA: TGTGCCAGCAGCTATAATAGCAATCAGCCCCAGCATTTT
CDR3: CASSYNSNQPQHF

size: -
D: -
V: TRBV19
length: 19
J: TRBJ1-1
DNA: TGTGCCAGTAGTATTAGAGGGGTGGGGGGAGCGGTTTTGAACACTGAAGCTTTCTTT
CDR3: CASSIRGVGGAVLNTEAFF

size: -
D: TRBD1
V: TRBV7-6
length: 16
J: TRBJ1-1
DNA: TGTGCCAGCAGCTTAACAACACAGGGGGTTAACACTGAAGCTTTCTTT
CDR3: CASSLTTQGVNTEAFF

size: -
D: -
V: TRBV4-2
length: 16
J: TRBJ1-1
DNA: TGTGCCAGCAGCCAAGATGAGAGGGAAATGAACACTGAAGCTTTCTTT
CDR3: CASSQDEREMNTEAFF

size: -
D: TRBD2
V: TRBV9
length: 17
J: TRBJ2-3
DNA: TGTGCCAGCAGCGTTAGCGGGGGGGGACCTTACACAGATACGCAGTATTTT
CDR3: CASSVSGGGPYTDTQYF